These 13 T cell receptor beta chains share one sample of origin, sequenced in a study of CD8 T cells in ankylosing spondylitis. Overall study findings and caveats: Made up of eight highly homologous variants, a TCR beta motif appeared characteristic of ankylosing spondylitis blood.

Via MiXCR, TCRdb re-called the 5' RACE reads, giving one row per CDR3 protein. The data show fewer than 400,000 distinct CDR3 sequences, about a fifth seen once. Their antigen targets remain unknown. The sequenced sample was blood, either unsorted or a sorted T cell fraction (not recorded which). These receptors originate from a male donor with ankylosing spondylitis.

This chain uses TRBV20-1 with TRBJ2-7; 11 bases match TRBD2. The junction had 8 bases not matched to a gene; V was cut back by 4 bases and J by 3 bases. CDR3 length: 15 amino acids. Germline CDR1 and CDR2: DFQATT and SNEGSKA (reference sequence). The CDR3 DNA follows: TGCAGTGCTAACAATGGGCTAGCGGGAGGCTACGAGCAGTACTTC. Protein product: CSANNGLAGGYEQYF.

V gene TRBV3-1 combines with J gene TRBJ2-1, with D hard to call. CDR3 length: 14 amino acids. V dropped 0 bases and J dropped 10 bases, with 13 bases sitting between them. Germline assignment: CDR1 LGHDT and CDR2 YNNKEL (reference sequence). CDR3 amino acids: CASSQESEYLEQFF. Written as DNA, the CDR3 is TGTGCCAGCAGCCAAGAGTCGGAATACTTGGAGCAGTTCTTC.

This clonotype is termed medium-sized (0.01 to 0.1%). J is TRBJ2-1 and V is TRBV6-1, with a possible D match to TRBD2 (6 bases). This CDR3 spans 14 amino acids. Trimming took 8 bases from V and 0 from J, leaving 11 bases between them. In germline, CDR1 is MNHNS, CDR2 SASEGT. The CDR3 spells CASSKTSSYNEQFF. Here the CDR3 DNA reads TGTGCCAGCTCAAAGACTAGCTCCTACAATGAGCAGTTCTTC.

This clonotype has a count of ten or more. V and J are TRBV29-1 and TRBJ2-3, with 7 bases identical to TRBD2. The CDR3 runs to 14 residues. After removal of 3 bases from V and 8 bases from J, the junction contained 11 bases not matched to a gene. The germline V gene encodes CDR1 SQVTM and CDR2 ANQGSEA. Written as DNA, the CDR3 is TGCAGCGTTGATTATTTGCGGGAGTGGGGTACGCAGTATTTT. As protein: CSVDYLREWGTQYF.

This clonotype showed up just a few times. The chain carries TRBV2 and TRBJ1-2; tentative D call: TRBD1 (6 bases). The CDR3 sequence is 11 residues long. From germline, CDR1 is SNHLY and CDR2 FYNNEI. V lost 8 bases and J 2 bases, leaving 6 bases between the germline ends. CDR3 sequence (DNA): TGTGCCAGCGGACAGAACTATGGCTACACCTTC. Amino acids: CASGQNYGYTF.

This chain links TRBV5-1 with TRBJ2-2; D remains unclear. The CDR3 sequence is 15 residues long. V was cut by 4 bases and J by 0 bases, with 10 bases left in between. Germline values: CDR1 SGHRS, CDR2 YFSETQ. CDR3 coding DNA: TGCGCCAGCAGCGCCGACACTCCGAACACCGGGGAGCTGTTTTTT. Protein: CASSADTPNTGELFF.

This clonotype was seen at least ten times. A read error may produce the germline difference seen at one junction end. This chain connects TRBV5-1 to TRBJ1-2, with a weak D call TRBD1 (6 bases). The germline V gene encodes CDR1 SGHRS and CDR2 YFSETQ. The CDR3 is 11 amino acids. Here the CDR3 reads CASSLSGQRYF. The CDR3 DNA reads TGCGCCAGCAGCTTGTCTGGACAGCGATACTTC.

The chain recombines TRBV5-1 with TRBJ2-3, with 7 bases identical to TRBD1. Germline V gene data show CDR1 as SGHRS and CDR2 as YFSETQ. CDR3 length: 15 amino acids. The trim removed 1 base at V and 2 bases at J, leaving 4 bases unmatched. The CDR3 nucleotides are TGCGCCAGCAGCTTGACAGGGGATTACACAGATACGCAGTATTTT. This sequence encodes CASSLTGDYTDTQYF.

This clonotype was found many times. V and J are TRBV5-1 and TRBJ1-2, with a weak D call TRBD1 (5 bases). Between the trimmed V and J ends, which lost 4 bases and 3 bases, there was a span of 16 bases. In germline, CDR1 is SGHRS, CDR2 YFSETQ. This CDR3 is built from 15 residues. In nucleotides, the CDR3 is TGCGCCAGCAGCCCTGGCCCTCGGGGGGACTATGGCTACACCTTC. Protein product: CASSPGPRGDYGYTF. The full variable domain, in which reference TRBV5-1 and TRBJ1-2 provide the parts outside the CDR3, is KAGVTQTPRYLIKTRGQQVTLSCSPISGHRSVSWYQQTPGQGLQFLFEYFSETQRNKGNFPGRFSGRQFSNSRSEMNVSTLELGDSALYLCASSPGPRGDYGYTFGSGTRLTVV.

The chain carries TRBV15 and TRBJ1-5; 7 bases map to TRBD1. This CDR3 spans 18 amino acids. V shed 0 bases and J 0 bases; nucleotides not matched to a gene: 8. Per germline, CDR1 LNHNV and CDR2 YYDKDF (reference sequence). In nucleotides, the CDR3 is TGTGCCACCAGCAGAGATAGGTTCGGGACAGATAGCAATCAGCCCCAGCATTTT. Translated: CATSRDRFGTDSNQPQHF.

This clonotype came up many times. This chain joins TRBV5-6 and TRBJ2-1; D is unresolved. Trimming removed 1 base at V and 0 bases at J, with 14 bases between. The CDR3 is 17 amino acids. CDR1 and CDR2 (germline): SGHDT, YYEEEE. DNA for the CDR3: TGTGCCAGCAGCTTGCCCCCTGGCGCCGTCTCCTACAATGAGCAGTTCTTC. Residues: CASSLPPGAVSYNEQFF.

The gene calls are TRBV4-2 and TRBJ2-7; D might be TRBD1 or TRBD2, each matching 5 bases. The CDR3 is 14 residues long. Trimming shortened V by 5 bases and J by 6 bases, and 17 bases separated the two germline ends. CDR1 and CDR2 (germline): LGHNA, YNFKEQ. CDR3 region: CASSERTDGAEQYF. For the CDR3, the DNA is TGTGCCAGCAGCGAAAGAACTGACGGGGCCGAGCAGTACTTC.

The chain recombines TRBV11-1 with TRBJ1-1; D is perhaps TRBD1 (6 bases). Germline assignment: CDR1 SGHAT and CDR2 FQDESV (reference sequence). This CDR3 has 15 residues. With 3 bases removed from V and 0 bases from J, the gap between germline ends came to 11 bases. CDR3 in DNA: TGTGCCAGCAGCTTCTGGCAGGGGATGAACACTGAAGCTTTCTTT. This encodes CASSFWQGMNTEAFF.